These T cell receptor beta chains were read from a single sample in a study of shared clonotypes between healthy human individuals. Profiling relied on immunoSEQ multiplex PCR, and the TCRdb table lists in-frame clones only, not all of them. Of millions of clones listed, over 85% are singletons. The material sequenced was naive CD4+ T cells sorted from blood. The receptors stem from a man in his late teens or twenties in good health. Both conserved end residues are part of each CDR3.

v_gene	CDR3aa
TRBV10-2	CASSRGRRNQPQHF
TRBV19	CASLPLDRGRTEAFF
TRBV10-1	CASSAYREGTQYF
TRBV5-1	CASSDQGDGTDTQYF
TRBV10-3	CAISDSGRGNEQFF
TRBV29-1	CSVGRWGLEKTEAFF
TRBV4-3	CASSQEASGSGEQYF
TRBV2	CASNERDPEFF
TRBV10-3	CAITALRDFTGELFF
TRBV7-2	CASSSGSSFLGKLFF
TRBV2	CASRRDRGEYNEQFF
TRBV27	CASKDFGDGYTF
TRBV4-1	CASSRLQGTGDFTNEKLFF
TRBV14	CASSQFETQYF
TRBV30	CAWSATGGITQYF
TRBV27	CASNKAWGGNQPQHF
TRBV19	CASKRQGFYEQYF
TRBV7-9	CASTNLRPNGMEEKLFF
TRBV5-1	CASSLVSGSSYEQYF
TRBV5-5	CASSPVDYAGELFF
TRBV6-1	CASSPGGEIGEKLFF
TRBV7-3	CASSIQGARTDTQYF
TRBV5-1	CASSSAGRYSGNTIYF
TRBV6-1	CASSETLAGSYEQYF
TRBV7-2	CASSLDRVVQFF
TRBV6-5	CASSRTGAGNTIYF
TRBV7-6	CASSLDRESSPLHF
TRBV11-2	CASSKWSLREISEAFF
TRBV4-1	CASSQDHGATNEKLFF